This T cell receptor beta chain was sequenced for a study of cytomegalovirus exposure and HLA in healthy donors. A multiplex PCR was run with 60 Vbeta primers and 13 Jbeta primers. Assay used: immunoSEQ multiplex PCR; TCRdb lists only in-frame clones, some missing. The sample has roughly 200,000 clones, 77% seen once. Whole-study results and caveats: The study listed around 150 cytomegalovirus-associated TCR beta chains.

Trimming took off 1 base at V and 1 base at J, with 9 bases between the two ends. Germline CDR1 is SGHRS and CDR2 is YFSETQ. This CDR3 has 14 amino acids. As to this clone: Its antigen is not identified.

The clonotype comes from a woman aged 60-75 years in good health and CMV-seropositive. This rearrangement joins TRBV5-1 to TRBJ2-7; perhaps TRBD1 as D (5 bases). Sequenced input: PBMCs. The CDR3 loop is CASSLPGRSYEQYF. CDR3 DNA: TGCGCCAGCAGCTTGCCAGGGCGGTCCTACGAGCAGTACTTC.